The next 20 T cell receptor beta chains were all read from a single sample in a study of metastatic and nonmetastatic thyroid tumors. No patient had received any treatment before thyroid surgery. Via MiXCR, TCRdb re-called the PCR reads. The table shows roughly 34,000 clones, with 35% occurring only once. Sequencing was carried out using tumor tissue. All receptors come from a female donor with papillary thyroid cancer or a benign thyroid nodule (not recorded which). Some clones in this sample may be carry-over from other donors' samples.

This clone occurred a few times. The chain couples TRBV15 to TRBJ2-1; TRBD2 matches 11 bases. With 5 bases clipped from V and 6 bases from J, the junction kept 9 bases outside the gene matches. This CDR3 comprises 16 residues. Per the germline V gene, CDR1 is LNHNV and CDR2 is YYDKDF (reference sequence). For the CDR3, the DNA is TGTGCCACCAGCGGCCCAAGACTAGCGGGATCCAATGAGCAGTTCTTC. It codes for CATSGPRLAGSNEQFF.

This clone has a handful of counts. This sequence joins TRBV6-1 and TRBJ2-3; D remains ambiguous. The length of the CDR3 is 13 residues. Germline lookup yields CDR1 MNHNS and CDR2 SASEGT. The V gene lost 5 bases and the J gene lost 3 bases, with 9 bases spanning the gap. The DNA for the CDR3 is TGTGCCAGCAGTCCCGACGAGACAGATACGCAGTATTTT. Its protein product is CASSPDETDTQYF.

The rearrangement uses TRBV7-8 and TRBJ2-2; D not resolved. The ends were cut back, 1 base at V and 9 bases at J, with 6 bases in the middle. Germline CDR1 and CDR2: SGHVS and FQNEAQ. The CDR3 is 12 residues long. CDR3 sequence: CASSLGSWELFF. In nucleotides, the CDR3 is TGTGCCAGCAGCTTAGGCTCCTGGGAGCTGTTTTTT.

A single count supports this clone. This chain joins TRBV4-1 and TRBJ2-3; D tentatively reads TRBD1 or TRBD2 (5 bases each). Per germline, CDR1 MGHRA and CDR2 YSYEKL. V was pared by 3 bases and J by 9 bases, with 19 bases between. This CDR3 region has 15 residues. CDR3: CASSQLGVAPGTQYF. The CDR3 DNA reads TGCGCCAGCAGCCAGTTGGGGGTCGCTCCTGGGACGCAGTATTTT.

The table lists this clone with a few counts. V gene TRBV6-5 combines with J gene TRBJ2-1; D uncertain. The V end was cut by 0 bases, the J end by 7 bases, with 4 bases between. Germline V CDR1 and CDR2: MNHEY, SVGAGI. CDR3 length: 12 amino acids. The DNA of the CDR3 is TGTGCCAGCAGTTACTCCTCGAATGAGCAGTTCTTC. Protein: CASSYSSNEQFF.

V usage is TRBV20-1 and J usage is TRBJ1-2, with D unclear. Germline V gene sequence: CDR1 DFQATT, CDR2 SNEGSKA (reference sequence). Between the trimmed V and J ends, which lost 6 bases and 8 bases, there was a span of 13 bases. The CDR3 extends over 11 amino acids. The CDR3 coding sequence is TGCAGTGCGGAATCATCGCGGGGCTACACCTTC. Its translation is CSAESSRGYTF.

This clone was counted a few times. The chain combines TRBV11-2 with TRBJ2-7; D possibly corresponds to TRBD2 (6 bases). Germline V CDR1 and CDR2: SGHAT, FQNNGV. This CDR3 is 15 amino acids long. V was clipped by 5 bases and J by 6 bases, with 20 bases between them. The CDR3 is CASSPRRRAMGEQYF. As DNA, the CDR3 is TGTGCCAGCAGCCCCCGGAGGAGGGCGATGGGCGAGCAGTACTTC.

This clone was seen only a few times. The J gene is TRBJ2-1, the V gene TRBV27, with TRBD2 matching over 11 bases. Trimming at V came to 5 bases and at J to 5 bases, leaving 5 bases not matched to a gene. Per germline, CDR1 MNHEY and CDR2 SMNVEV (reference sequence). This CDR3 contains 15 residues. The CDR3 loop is CASSRPGLADNEQFF. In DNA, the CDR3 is TGTGCCAGCAGTAGACCGGGACTAGCGGACAATGAGCAGTTCTTC.

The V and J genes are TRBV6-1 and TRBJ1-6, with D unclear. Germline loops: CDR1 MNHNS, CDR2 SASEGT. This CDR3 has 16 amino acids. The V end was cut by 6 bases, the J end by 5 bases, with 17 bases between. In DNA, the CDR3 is TGTGCCAGCAGGGCCCCCAACGCGGTCGATAATTCACCCCTCCACTTT. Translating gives CASRAPNAVDNSPLHF.

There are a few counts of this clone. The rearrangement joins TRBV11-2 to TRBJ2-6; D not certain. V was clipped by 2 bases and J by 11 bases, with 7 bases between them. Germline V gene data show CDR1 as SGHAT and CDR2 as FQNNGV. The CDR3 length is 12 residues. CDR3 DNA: TGTGCCAGCAGCTTACAAGGCTACGTCCTGACTTTC. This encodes CASSLQGYVLTF.

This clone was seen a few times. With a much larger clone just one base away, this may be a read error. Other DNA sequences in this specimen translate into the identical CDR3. The CDR3 sequence: CATSRGIGDNEQFF. CDR3 bases: TGTGCCACCAGCAGAGGGATAGGGGACAACGAGCAGTTCTTC. This sequence joins TRBV15 and TRBJ2-1; TRBD1 might be the D (6 bases). The V gene's germline CDR1 is LNHNV and CDR2 YYDKDF (reference sequence). CDR3 length: 14 residues.

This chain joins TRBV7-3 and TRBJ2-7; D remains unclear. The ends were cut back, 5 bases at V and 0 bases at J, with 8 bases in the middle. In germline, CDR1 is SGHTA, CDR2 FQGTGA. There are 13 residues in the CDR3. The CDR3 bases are TGTGCCAGCAGCGCGCTGGCCTCCTACGAGCAGTACTTC. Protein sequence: CASSALASYEQYF.

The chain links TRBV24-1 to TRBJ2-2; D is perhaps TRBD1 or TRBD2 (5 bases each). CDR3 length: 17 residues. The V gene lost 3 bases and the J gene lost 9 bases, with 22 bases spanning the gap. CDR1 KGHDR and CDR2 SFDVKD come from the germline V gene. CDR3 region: CATSDPGRSGQTRELFF. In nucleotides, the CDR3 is TGTGCCACCAGTGATCCCGGCCGTTCGGGGCAGACCCGGGAGCTGTTTTTT.

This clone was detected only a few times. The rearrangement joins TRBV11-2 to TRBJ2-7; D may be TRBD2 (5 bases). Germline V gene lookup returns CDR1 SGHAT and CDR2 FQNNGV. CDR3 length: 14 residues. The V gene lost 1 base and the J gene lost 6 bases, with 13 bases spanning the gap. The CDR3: CASSLGVGVGEQYF. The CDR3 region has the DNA TGTGCCAGCAGCTTAGGAGTGGGAGTTGGCGAGCAGTACTTC. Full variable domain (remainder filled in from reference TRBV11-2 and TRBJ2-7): EAGVAQSPRYKIIEKRQSVAFWCNPISGHATLYWYQQILGQGPKLLIQFQNNGVVDDSQLPKDRFSAERLKGVDSTLKIQPAKLEDSAVYLCASSLGVGVGEQYFGPGTRLTVT.

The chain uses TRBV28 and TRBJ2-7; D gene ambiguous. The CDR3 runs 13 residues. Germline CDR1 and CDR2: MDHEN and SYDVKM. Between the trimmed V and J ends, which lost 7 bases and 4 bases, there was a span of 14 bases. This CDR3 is CASMVDSGYEQYF. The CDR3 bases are TGTGCCAGCATGGTTGACTCTGGATACGAGCAGTACTTC.

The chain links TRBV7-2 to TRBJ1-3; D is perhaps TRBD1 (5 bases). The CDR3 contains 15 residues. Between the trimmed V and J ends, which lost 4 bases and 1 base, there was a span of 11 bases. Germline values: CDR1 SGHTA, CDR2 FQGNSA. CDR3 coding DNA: TGTGCCAGCAGCTCTGCAGGGTCATCTGGAAACACCATATATTTT. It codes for CASSSAGSSGNTIYF.

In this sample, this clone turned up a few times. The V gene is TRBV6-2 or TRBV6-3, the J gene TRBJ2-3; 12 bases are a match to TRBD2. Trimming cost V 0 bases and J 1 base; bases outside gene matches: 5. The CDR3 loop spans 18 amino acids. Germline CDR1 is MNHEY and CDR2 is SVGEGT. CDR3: CASSYSTTSGSGTDTQYF. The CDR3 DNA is TGTGCCAGCAGTTACTCCACGACTAGCGGGAGTGGCACAGATACGCAGTATTTT.

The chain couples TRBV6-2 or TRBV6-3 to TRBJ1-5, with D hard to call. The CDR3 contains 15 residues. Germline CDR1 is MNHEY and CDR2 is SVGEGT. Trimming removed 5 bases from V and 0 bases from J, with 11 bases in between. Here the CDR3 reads CASSTTPDSNQPQHF. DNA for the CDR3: TGTGCCAGCAGTACGACACCCGATAGCAATCAGCCCCAGCATTTT.

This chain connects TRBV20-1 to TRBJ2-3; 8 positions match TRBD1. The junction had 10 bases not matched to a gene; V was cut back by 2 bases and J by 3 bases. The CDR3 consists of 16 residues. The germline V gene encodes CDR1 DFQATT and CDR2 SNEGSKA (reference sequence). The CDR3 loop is CSARTPDRGWTDTQYF. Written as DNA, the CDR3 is TGCAGTGCTAGAACACCTGACAGGGGTTGGACAGATACGCAGTATTTT.

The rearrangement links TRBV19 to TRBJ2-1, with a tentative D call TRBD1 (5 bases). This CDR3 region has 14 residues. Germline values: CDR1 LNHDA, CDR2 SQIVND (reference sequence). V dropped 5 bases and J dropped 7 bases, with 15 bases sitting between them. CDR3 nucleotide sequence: TGTGCCAGTAGTTATAACACAGGTTTAAATGAGCAGTTCTTC. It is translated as CASSYNTGLNEQFF. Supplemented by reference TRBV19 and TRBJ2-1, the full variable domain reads DGGITQSPKYLFRKEGQNVTLSCEQNLNHDAMYWYRQDPGQGLRLIYYSQIVNDFQKGDIAEGYSVSREKKESFPLTVTSAQKNPTAFYLCASSYNTGLNEQFFGPGTRLTVL.